This T cell receptor (beta chain) was recovered during a study of T-cell memory formation after mild COVID-19. Study conclusions and caveats: Several responding clones turned up in pre-infection memory, indicating that cross-reactive memory may have taken part. Contracting CD4+ clones sat mainly in CM and EM; CD8+ in EMRA.

Germline V gene sequence: CDR1 SGHAT, CDR2 FQNNGV. The ends lost 5 bases at V and 8 bases at J; junction bases unmatched: 13. There are 17 residues in the CDR3. Sample barcodes and UMIs were carried by the TCR alpha and TCR beta cDNA libraries that 5'RACE generated with constant-segment primers. TCRdb reanalysed the 5' RACE reads using MiXCR and keeps one entry per CDR3 protein. The sample yields 30,000 to 50,000 distinct CDR3 sequences, 6.1% seen once. This clonotype was detected many times. Its specificity is not known. J is TRBJ2-1 and V is TRBV11-2, with 12 bases identical to TRBD1. The material sequenced was PBMCs or a T cell subset sorted from them (not recorded which). The clonotype originates from an adult who had mild COVID-19 (a few samples of this study predate the infection). Cell type and time point are not known. CDR3 sequence: CASSLRAGTGGLDEQFF. The CDR3 nucleotides read TGTGCCAGCAGCCTTCGCGCCGGGACAGGGGGCTTGGATGAGCAGTTCTTC.